The text below deals with one T cell receptor beta chain. TCRdb re-analysed the RT-PCR reads in MiXCR, keeping a single row per CDR3 protein. The sample comprises about a million distinct CDR3 sequences, more than 15% of which are singletons, and 6% rests with the top ten. CDR1 is MGHRA and CDR2 is YSYEKL in the germline V gene. V was pared by 2 bases and J by 6 bases, with 8 bases between. The CDR3 covers 12 residues. The record originates from a study of patients and donors after allogeneic stem cell transplantation. This TCR came from a human donor who was either an allogeneic HSCT recipient or a stem cell or donor lymphocyte infusion donor (not recorded which). It is not recorded whose cells these are; they may come from a transplant donor. The genes are TRBV4-1 and TRBJ2-7; D not certain. Sequencing input: blood, either unsorted or a sorted T cell fraction (not recorded which). In nucleotides, the CDR3 is TGCGCCAGCAGCCAATTTGGCCGCGAGCAGTACTTC. Amino acid sequence: CASSQFGREQYF.